Here is one TCR beta chain with its context. This entry comes from a study of shared clonotypes between healthy human individuals. TCRdb's table, derived via immunoSEQ multiplex PCR, lists solely in-frame clones and lacks some. The top ten hold around 1.1% of the sample, which has millions of clones, roughly 95% seen once. CDR1 and CDR2 (germline): SGDLS, YYNGEE. There are 15 residues in the CDR3. Trimming left V 0 bases short and J 0 bases short, with 7 bases between. Naive CD8 isolation took CD45RO-negative cells positively selected for CCR7 and excluded terminally differentiated effector memory CD45RA+ cells. The study drew its donors from healthy HIV-negative adults without recent acute infections or vaccinations.

The chain is built from TRBV9 and TRBJ1-5; D remains unclear. The source of this sequence is a man younger than 35 in good health. The sequenced material came from naive CD8+ T cells sorted from blood. CDR3 loop: CASSVGPRSNQPQHF. As DNA, the CDR3 is TGTGCCAGCAGCGTAGGCCCGCGTAGCAATCAGCCCCAGCATTTT.